The source of this TCR beta chain is a study of OX40 agonist ivuxolimab in advanced cancers. Study at large: The study enrolled dose-escalation patients with hepatocellular carcinoma, melanoma, renal cell or head and neck cancer. Study-wide findings and caveats: Low levels of normalized T-cell clonal expansion also appeared in some nonresponders.

Regarding this clone: The target antigen is unknown.

The table came from immunoSEQ multiplex PCR; TCRdb's copy has only in-frame clones and leaves some out. The sample records about 40,000 clones, more than 70% being singletons. The CDR3 is 13 residues long. CDR1 is PRHDT, CDR2 FYEKMQ, per germline (reference sequence). Trimming removed 5 bases from V and 7 bases from J, with 14 bases in between. Specimen: CD4+ or CD8+ T cells sorted from blood, collected in a trial of the OX40 agonist ivuxolimab. V gene TRBV13 combines with J gene TRBJ2-5; D not resolved. The receptor was isolated from an adult with an advanced solid tumor such as melanoma, head and neck, liver or kidney cancer. The CDR3 bases are TGTGCCAGCAGCCCCCTCGCCGGCCGGACCCAGTACTTC. Protein: CASSPLAGRTQYF.